The 3 T cell receptor beta chains in this list originate from one sample, sequenced in a study of T cell changes during pregnancy in multiple sclerosis (dated by TCRdb to between 2018 and 2020). Libraries were built with the immunoSEQ multiplex PCR assay. Entries here come from immuneACCESS through TCRdb and include only in-frame sequences with V and J called. Some clones fail to appear in such tables; in the studies checked, an unresolved V gene covers under half of the shortfall, and the cause of the remainder is unknown. This sample holds roughly 56,000 clones; 70% to 90% were observed only once. Around 1.6% of the sample goes to the ten largest clones. Sequencing used peripheral blood, obtained in the first trimester of pregnancy. These receptors were taken from a female donor with multiple sclerosis, enrolled in a pregnancy study.

The chain has TRBV2 and TRBJ2-1; 8 bases agree with TRBD2. The CDR3 has 15 amino acids. With V trimmed by 2 bases and J by 9 bases, 9 bases remained unmatched. CDR1 and CDR2 from the germline V gene are SNHLY and FYNNEI. The CDR3 protein is CASSERAAGAGEQFF. CDR3 in DNA: TGTGCCAGCAGTGAACGAGCAGCGGGAGCTGGTGAGCAGTTCTTC.

The rearrangement joins TRBV27 to TRBJ1-4, with 8 bases identical to TRBD1. V was pared by 8 bases and J by 7 bases, with 9 bases of the junction left unmatched. This CDR3 comprises 14 residues. Germline assignment: CDR1 MNHEY and CDR2 SMNVEV (reference sequence). The CDR3 DNA reads as TGTGCCAGCCGAACAGGGGGGGGCATTGAAAAACTGTTTTTT. Its protein product is CASRTGGGIEKLFF.

The chain employs TRBV28 and TRBJ1-5, with D maybe TRBD1 (5 bases). The CDR3 covers 18 residues. CDR1 and CDR2 from the germline V gene are MDHEN and SYDVKM. V was trimmed by 2 bases and J by 7 bases, leaving 24 bases between them. The CDR3 DNA sequence: TGTGCCAGCAGTTTAGGGGACTTGGCAGGGACGGGAAAACAGCCCCAGCATTTT. Its protein is CASSLGDLAGTGKQPQHF.